The entry below gives a single TCR beta chain sequence along with its context. The source of the sample is a study of blood T cell repertoires in COVID-19. On the study more broadly: Collection of acute and convalescent COVID-19 samples took place in the United States, Italy and Spain.

Original processing notes: Estimation of nucleated cell counts was performed using reference gene primer amplification. Repertoires were generated with immunoSEQ multiplex PCR, while TCRdb's copy carries only in-frame clones and drops some. Clone size and V and J calls were adopted from that table, with D and trimming inferred from the DNA. The table lists a few hundred thousand clones, approximately 91% of them singletons, with under 2.5% in the top ten. The clonotype originates from a man aged 45-65 years with acute or convalescent COVID-19. The sample consisted of peripheral blood.

The CDR3 DNA reads as TGTGCCAGCAGCCAAGATGGGGGGTCGAGCAATCAGCCCCAGCATTTT. Its translation: CASSQDGGSSNQPQHF. This rearrangement joins TRBV3-1 (or the pseudogene TRBV3-2) to TRBJ1-5; TRBD1 is a possible D gene (5 bases). Germline loops: CDR1 LGHDT, CDR2 YNNKEL (reference sequence). V was clipped by 0 bases and J by 1 base, with 10 bases between them. There are 16 residues in the CDR3.